This T cell receptor beta chain was found in a study of CD8+ T cells in alopecia areata. At the level of the study: Scoring of severity for treated patients was based on percentage of affected scalp area. Findings of the study overall: Patients showed less clear TCR sequence sharing than mice, possibly partly because of HLA diversity. Scalp clonality and expanded CD8+ clones among the top 100 showed significant decreases with tofacitinib.

The treatment denotes: oral pan-JAK inhibitor, 5-10 mg twice daily. The V gene's germline CDR1 is ENHRY and CDR2 SYGVKD. The CDR3 contains 14 residues. V lost 8 bases and J 1 base, leaving 12 bases between the germline ends. Extracted RNA was reverse transcribed, and the resulting cDNA served as sequencing template. Here immunoSEQ multiplex PCR was the method, and the copy in TCRdb shows in-frame clones only, minus some. The sample contains 150,000 to 200,000 clones, roughly 60% of which appear only once. Concerning this clone itself: Its antigen is unknown.

This specimen was CD4+ T cells sorted from blood, taken around week 49, from a patient treated with tofacitinib. The clonotype originates from a human donor with alopecia areata. The chain employs TRBV10-3 and TRBJ2-1; tentatively, D is TRBD2 (7 bases). The CDR3 nucleotides read TGTGCCATCGGGGAGGGACAATCCTACAATGAGCAGTTCTTC. Encoded protein: CAIGEGQSYNEQFF.